This T cell receptor beta chain stems from a study of blood T cell repertoires in COVID-19. Background on the study: PBMCs, B-cell-depleted T cells, or T cells were the source of the cDNA or gDNA that made up the material.

Participants, roughly 18 to 100 years old, spanned 25 or so US areas. Each participant's cohort was designated according to participant-reported clinical history. Cohort 3 recovery required two negative PCRs, clearance, or symptom resolution. Germline loops: CDR1 SGHTA, CDR2 FQGNSA. The germline V and J ends were trimmed by 7 bases and 2 bases, with 15 bases remaining between them. The CDR3 spans 14 residues. Libraries were prepared by immunoSEQ multiplex PCR; TCRdb keeps only in-frame clonotypes and omits some of them. The data show about 400,000 clones, 85% to 90% seen once. The origin of this receptor is a woman aged 25 to 45 who had recovered from COVID-19. The V gene is TRBV7-2, the J gene TRBJ2-7; tentatively, D is TRBD1 (6 bases). The sequencing sample was made of PBMCs or T cells enriched from blood (not recorded which). The DNA for the CDR3 is TGTGCCAGCAACCTTCCGGGACATACCTACGAGCAGTACTTC. Translation gives CASNLPGHTYEQYF. The complete variable domain, with remaining parts taken from reference TRBV7-2 and TRBJ2-7, reads GAGVSQSPSNKVTEKGKDVELRCDPISGHTALYWYRQSLGQGLEFLIYFQGNSAPDKSGLPSDRFSAERTGGSVSTLTIQRTQQEDSAVYLCASNLPGHTYEQYFGPGTRLTVT.